This section outlines one T cell receptor beta chain sequence together with its context. It is likely a read error, because the conserved phenylalanine at the end of the CDR3 is missing. Scientists recovered RNA and DNA together from approximately 20-30 mg of unsorted bulk tissue. This sample was included in a study of tumor-infiltrating lymphocytes in primary liver carcinoma. Overall study: These patients were men and women whose ages were 30 to 69 years. Tumors, staged T1-T3 N0M0, spanned about 4.2 to 10 cm.

Reverse transcription of about 0.5 ug total RNA with a constant-region primer produced TCR beta cDNA. The TCR beta library was amplified through three nested multiplex PCR rounds in a modified ARM-PCR procedure. TCRdb passed the multiplex PCR reads through MiXCR, listing each CDR3 protein once. The sample yields just over 20,000 distinct CDR3 sequences, around 79% seen once. The sequence came from a woman under 40 with primary liver carcinoma and hepatitis B virus infection. The specimen was liver tumor tissue from sampling region 4. Subset indicated: tumor region T4, right-lateral pole.

CDR3 protein: CASSLLGLAGAGEQYL. In DNA form, the CDR3 reads TGCGCCAGCAGTCTTTTGGGACTAGCGGGAGCTGGCGAGCAGTACCTC. The J gene is TRBJ2-7, the V gene TRBV28, with 14 nucleotides matching TRBD2. CDR3 length: 16 residues. Germline V gene sequence: CDR1 MDHEN, CDR2 SYDVKM.